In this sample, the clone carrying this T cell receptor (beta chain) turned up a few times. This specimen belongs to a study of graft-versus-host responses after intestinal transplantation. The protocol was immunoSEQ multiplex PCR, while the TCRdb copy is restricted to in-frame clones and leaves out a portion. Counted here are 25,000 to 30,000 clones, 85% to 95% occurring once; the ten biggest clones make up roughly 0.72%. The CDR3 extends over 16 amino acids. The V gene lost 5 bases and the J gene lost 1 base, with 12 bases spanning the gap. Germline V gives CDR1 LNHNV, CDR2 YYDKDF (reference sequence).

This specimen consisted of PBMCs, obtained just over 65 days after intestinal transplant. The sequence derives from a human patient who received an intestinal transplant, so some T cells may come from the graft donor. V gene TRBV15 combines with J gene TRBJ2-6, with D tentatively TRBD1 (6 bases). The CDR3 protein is CATSETQGSGANVLTF. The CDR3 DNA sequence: TGTGCCACCAGCGAGACGCAGGGGTCTGGGGCCAACGTCCTGACTTTC.